These 29 T cell receptor beta chains were sequenced from one sample in a study of T-cell memory formation after mild COVID-19. TCRdb reanalysed the 5' RACE reads using MiXCR and keeps one entry per CDR3 protein. The sample has 450,000 to 650,000 distinct CDR3 sequences; more than 15% are singletons. Specimen: PBMCs or a T cell subset sorted from them (not recorded which). The receptor source for this set is an adult woman who had mild COVID-19 (a few samples of this study predate the infection). Cell type and time point are not known.

This clonotype showed up just a few times. V is TRBV29-1 and J is TRBJ2-3, with D tentatively TRBD1 (6 bases). The V end lost 6 bases, the J end lost 0 bases, and 16 bases lay between the germline ends. This CDR3 is built from 15 residues. Germline V gene lookup returns CDR1 SQVTM and CDR2 ANQGSEA. DNA of the CDR3: TGCAGCGTCGTACCGACAGGAGATAGCACAGATACGCAGTATTTT. Its protein is CSVVPTGDSTDTQYF.

The chain has TRBV6-5 and TRBJ2-1, with D possibly TRBD2 on 6 matching bases. The length of the CDR3 is 15 residues. Germline-derived CDR1 and CDR2 are MNHEY and SVGAGI. V was clipped by 4 bases and J by 0 bases, with 10 bases between them. The CDR3 DNA reads TGTGCCAGCAGTTGGGACTGGAGCTCCTACAATGAGCAGTTCTTC. It specifies CASSWDWSSYNEQFF.

This chain connects TRBV7-9 to TRBJ2-3; D gene unclear. CDR3 length equals 17 residues. Trimming left V 4 bases short and J 1 base short, with 18 bases between. Germline loops: CDR1 SEHNR, CDR2 FQNEAQ (reference sequence). The CDR3 loop reads CASSSSLTGLGTDTQYF. The CDR3 DNA is TGTGCCAGCAGCTCTTCCTTGACGGGCTTGGGCACAGATACGCAGTATTTT.

This clonotype came up a few times. V usage is TRBV29-1 and J usage is TRBJ2-2; D is unresolved. V was trimmed by 6 bases and J by 0 bases, leaving 14 bases between them. From germline, CDR1 is SQVTM and CDR2 ANQGSEA. The CDR3 is made up of 15 amino acids. The CDR3 sequence: CSVPSYHSNTGELFF. The CDR3 DNA follows: TGCAGCGTCCCCTCGTACCACTCGAACACCGGGGAGCTGTTTTTT.

The chain has TRBV4-1 and TRBJ2-3; D uncertain. Germline V gene data show CDR1 as MGHRA and CDR2 as YSYEKL. The V and J ends lost 0 bases and 0 bases respectively, with 10 bases between them. The CDR3 spans 16 residues. Here the CDR3 reads CASSQDWSPSTDTQYF. The CDR3, as DNA: TGCGCCAGCAGCCAAGATTGGTCACCTAGCACAGATACGCAGTATTTT.

This clonotype was seen a few times. This chain connects TRBV4-2 to TRBJ1-2; D gene unclear. The germline V and J ends were trimmed by 0 bases and 4 bases, with 12 bases remaining between them. The CDR3 is 15 residues long. Germline values: CDR1 LGHNA, CDR2 YNFKEQ. CDR3 bases: TGTGCCAGCAGCCAAGAGGAAACGGACGGCTATGGCTACACCTTC. It is translated as CASSQEETDGYGYTF.

The chain links TRBV18 to TRBJ1-6, with D uncertain. Germline V gives CDR1 KGHSH, CDR2 LQKENI. V was cut by 3 bases and J by 5 bases, with 8 bases left in between. The CDR3 loop spans 14 amino acids. This CDR3 is CASSPAANNSPLHF. CDR3 in DNA: TGTGCCAGCTCACCGGCGGCAAATAATTCACCCCTCCACTTT.

The chain joins TRBV5-6 to TRBJ2-1; 8 nucleotides agree with TRBD2. V gave up 4 bases and J gave up 5 bases; unmatched junction bases: 14. The CDR3 covers 17 residues. Germline V gene data show CDR1 as SGHDT and CDR2 as YYEEEE. The DNA for the CDR3 is TGTGCCAGCAGCCCCGCCGGGGGGGACACGTATGACAATGAGCAGTTCTTC. Protein: CASSPAGGDTYDNEQFF.

This rearrangement joins TRBV19 to TRBJ2-2; 13 bases agree with TRBD2. Per germline, CDR1 LNHDA and CDR2 SQIVND (reference sequence). The ends lost 3 bases at V and 6 bases at J; junction bases unmatched: 4. The CDR3 consists of 16 residues. CDR3: CASSISGLAGPGELFF. The CDR3 DNA reads TGTGCCAGTAGTATTTCGGGACTAGCGGGACCCGGGGAGCTGTTTTTT. Filled out from reference TRBV19 and TRBJ2-2, the complete variable domain reads DGGITQSPKYLFRKEGQNVTLSCEQNLNHDAMYWYRQDPGQGLRLIYYSQIVNDFQKGDIAEGYSVSREKKESFPLTVTSAQKNPTAFYLCASSISGLAGPGELFFGEGSRLTVL.

This clonotype was detected only a few times. The chain uses TRBV3-1 and TRBJ1-3, with D perhaps TRBD1 (5 bases). Trimming stripped 3 bases from V and 4 bases from J, with 13 bases between. Germline V CDR1 and CDR2: LGHDT, YNNKEL (reference sequence). CDR3 size: 15 residues. CDR3 in DNA: TGTGCCAGCAGCCAGGCCGGGACGATAGGAAACACCATATATTTT. It codes for CASSQAGTIGNTIYF.

The J gene is TRBJ1-5, the V gene TRBV19; possibly TRBD1 for D (5 bases). V was shortened by 0 bases and J by 2 bases, with 17 bases between the two germline ends. Germline CDR1 LNHDA, CDR2 SQIVND (reference sequence). This CDR3 comprises 18 residues. CDR3 nucleotide sequence: TGTGCCAGTAGTATAGAGGCAGGGTTGATGGTAGGCAATCAGCCCCAGCATTTT. Translation: CASSIEAGLMVGNQPQHF.

The chain joins TRBV10-1 to TRBJ2-1; D is unclear. CDR3 size: 13 residues. Trimming removed 5 bases from V and 15 bases from J, with 20 bases in between. The germline CDR1 and CDR2 sequences are WNHNN and SYGVQD (reference sequence). CDR3 sequence (DNA): TGCGCCAGCAGTCACCGGACCTCTCTCTCGCGGTTCTTC. Amino acid sequence: CASSHRTSLSRFF.

V usage is TRBV29-1 and J usage is TRBJ1-3, with D perhaps TRBD1 (5 bases). This CDR3 is built from 14 residues. Germline values: CDR1 SQVTM, CDR2 ANQGSEA. Trimming cost V 1 base and J 2 bases, with 9 bases left between them. The CDR3 region is CSVEVLGAGNTIYF. In DNA form, the CDR3 reads TGCAGCGTTGAAGTTCTAGGGGCTGGAAACACCATATATTTT.

This clonotype appeared a few times. The chain combines TRBV12-3 or TRBV12-4 with TRBJ2-5; a weak D match, TRBD2 (5 bases). The CDR3 has 13 amino acids. Trimming left V 3 bases short and J 5 bases short, with 10 bases between. CDR3 in amino acids: CASSLTRAETQYF. Written as DNA, the CDR3 is TGTGCCAGCAGTTTGACGCGGGCTGAGACCCAGTACTTC.

This clonotype appeared a few times. This chain joins TRBV29-1 and TRBJ2-7; weak D call: TRBD1 (6 bases). The CDR3 runs to 13 residues. V lost 4 bases and J lost 5, with 15 bases in between. Per the germline V gene, CDR1 is SQVTM and CDR2 is ANQGSEA. The CDR3 sequence is CSVAPRGADEQYF. CDR3 bases: TGCAGCGTTGCCCCCAGGGGTGCGGACGAGCAGTACTTC.

This rearrangement joins TRBV12-3 or TRBV12-4 to TRBJ2-3; 7 bases are a match to TRBD2. The CDR3 totals 16 residues. The junction had 9 bases not matched to a gene; V was cut back by 0 bases and J by 6 bases. CDR3 residues: CASSLAQRAGTDTQYF. DNA of the CDR3: TGTGCCAGCAGTTTAGCGCAGCGAGCGGGGACGGATACGCAGTATTTT.

In this sample, this clonotype turned up a few times. This chain links TRBV18 with TRBJ2-3; 8 bases are shared with TRBD1. Trimming cost V 2 bases and J 5 bases; bases outside gene matches: 6. The CDR3 runs to 15 residues. Germline CDR1 is KGHSH and CDR2 is LQKENI. As DNA, the CDR3 is TGTGCCAGCTCACCATACGGACAGGGTGAAGATACGCAGTATTTT. Protein sequence: CASSPYGQGEDTQYF. The full variable domain, rest sourced from reference TRBV18 and TRBJ2-3, is NAGVMQNPRHLVRRRGQEARLRCSPMKGHSHVYWYRQLPEEGLKFMVYLQKENIIDESGMPKERFSAEFPKEGPSILRIQQVVRGDSAAYFCASSPYGQGEDTQYFGPGTRLTVL.

This clonotype showed up many times. The chain employs TRBV12-3 or TRBV12-4 and TRBJ2-7; D gene ambiguous. This CDR3 region has 17 residues. Trimming stripped 5 bases from V and 0 bases from J, with 20 bases between. The CDR3, as DNA: TGTGCCAGCAGTCAGAGGTTTTCGAAAATTAGCTCCTACGAGCAGTACTTC. This codes for CASSQRFSKISSYEQYF.

This clonotype was detected a few times. The chain uses TRBV7-2 and TRBJ2-1, with 12 bases matching TRBD2. Germline V gene data show CDR1 as SGHTA and CDR2 as FQGNSA. V was clipped by 5 bases and J by 2 bases; unmatched bases: 10. This CDR3 has 18 residues. This chain's CDR3 is CASSLWTSGMPPYNEQFF. The CDR3 DNA reads as TGTGCCAGCAGCCTATGGACTAGCGGGATGCCCCCCTACAATGAGCAGTTCTTC.

This rearrangement joins TRBV6-5 to TRBJ2-1, with TRBD2 matching 10 bases. Germline V gene data show CDR1 as MNHEY and CDR2 as SVGAGI. This CDR3 region has 13 residues. Unmatched junction bases numbered 4, after V lost 10 bases and J lost 4 bases. The CDR3: CATTSGPYNEQFF. The CDR3 bases are TGTGCCACGACTAGCGGGCCTTACAATGAGCAGTTCTTC.

The CDR3 DNA reads TGCGCCAGCAGCCAAGGGACTAGCGGGAGTGACGAGCAGTACTTC. Its translation: CASSQGTSGSDEQYF. This chain links TRBV4-3 with TRBJ2-7; 13 bases are shared with TRBD2. V was clipped by 1 base and J by 5 bases; unmatched bases: 2. The CDR3 covers 15 residues. Looked up from germline, CDR1 is LGHNA and CDR2 is YSLEER.

The V call is TRBV12-3 or TRBV12-4, the J call TRBJ1-4; 9 bases align to TRBD1. The CDR3 covers 17 residues. J was trimmed by 7 bases and V by 6 bases; bases with no gene match: 15. CDR3 nucleotide sequence: TGTGCCAGCAGCCCCTTCACCCAACAGGGGGCGCCTGAAAAACTGTTTTTT. Translating it yields CASSPFTQQGAPEKLFF.

This clonotype has more than one count but fewer than ten. The chain carries TRBV4-3 and TRBJ2-5; unclear D gene. Between the trimmed V and J ends, which lost 0 bases and 5 bases, there was a span of 10 bases. CDR3 length equals 14 residues. The germline CDR1 and CDR2 sequences are LGHNA and YSLEER. DNA of the CDR3: TGCGCCAGCAGCCAAGATATCCTAGTGGAGACCCAGTACTTC. Its translation is CASSQDILVETQYF.

V usage is TRBV7-8 and J usage is TRBJ2-1; TRBD1 matches 10 bases. The CDR3 has 14 residues. V dropped 5 bases and J dropped 9; count of bases not matched to a gene: 7. Per germline, CDR1 SGHVS and CDR2 FQNEAQ. CDR3 coding DNA: TGTGCCAGCAGCCCCAGAGGGACAGGGGTTGAGCAGTTCTTC. Translated, it gives CASSPRGTGVEQFF.

The table lists this clonotype with a few counts. The V gene is TRBV7-3, the J gene TRBJ1-1; D uncertain. CDR1 is SGHTA, CDR2 FQGTGA, per germline. CDR3 length equals 18 residues. The V end was cut by 2 bases, the J end by 0 bases, with 19 bases between. CDR3 sequence reads: CASSLLGVGGPMNTEAFF. In nucleotides, the CDR3 is TGTGCCAGCAGCTTACTCGGGGTCGGCGGACCGATGAACACTGAAGCTTTCTTT.

This clonotype came up many times. The genes are TRBV18 and TRBJ2-7; 14 bases line up with TRBD2. J lost 3 bases, V lost 6 bases, and 1 base had no gene match. The CDR3 is 14 residues long. Germline-derived CDR1 and CDR2 are KGHSH and LQKENI. The DNA of the CDR3 is TGTGCCAGCTCCGGACTAGCGGGGGGCTACGAGCAGTACTTC. Protein: CASSGLAGGYEQYF.

The chain couples TRBV20-1 to TRBJ1-1; D gene uncertain. V was cut by 6 bases and J by 2 bases, with 7 bases left in between. The CDR3 consists of 11 residues. Germline CDR1 DFQATT, CDR2 SNEGSKA (reference sequence). Written as DNA, the CDR3 is TGCAGTGCGATAGAAAACACTGAAGCTTTCTTT. Protein sequence: CSAIENTEAFF.

This chain joins TRBV12-3 or TRBV12-4 and TRBJ2-2; weak D call: TRBD1 (5 bases). V dropped 2 bases and J dropped 5 bases, with 15 bases sitting between them. The CDR3 runs 16 residues. CDR3 in amino acids: CASSLRGSRGTGELFF. The CDR3 nucleotides are TGTGCCAGCAGTTTAAGGGGTAGCCGAGGTACCGGGGAGCTGTTTTTT.

The gene calls are TRBV24-1 and TRBJ2-7; D is perhaps TRBD1 (6 bases). V was pared by 6 bases and J by 3 bases, with 11 bases between. CDR1 is KGHDR, CDR2 SFDVKD, per germline. The CDR3 covers 13 residues. CDR3 nucleotides: TGTGCCACCAGTCCCGGCAGGGGCTACGAGCAGTACTTC. It translates to CATSPGRGYEQYF.